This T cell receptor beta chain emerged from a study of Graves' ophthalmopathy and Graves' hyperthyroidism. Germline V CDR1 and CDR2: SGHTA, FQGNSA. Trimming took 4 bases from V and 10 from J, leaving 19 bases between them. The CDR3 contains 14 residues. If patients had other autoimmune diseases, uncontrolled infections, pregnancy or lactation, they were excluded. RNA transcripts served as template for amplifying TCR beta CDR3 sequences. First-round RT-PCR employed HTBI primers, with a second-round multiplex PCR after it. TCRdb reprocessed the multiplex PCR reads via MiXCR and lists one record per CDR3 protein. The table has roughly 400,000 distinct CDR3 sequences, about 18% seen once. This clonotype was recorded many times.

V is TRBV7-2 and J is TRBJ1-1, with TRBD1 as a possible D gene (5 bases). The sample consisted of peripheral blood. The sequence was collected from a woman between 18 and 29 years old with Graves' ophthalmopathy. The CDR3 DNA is TGTGCCAGCAGCTCGCGCGCGGGGGTCGATCGAGCTTTCTTT. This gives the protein CASSSRAGVDRAFF.